Below, one T cell receptor beta chain is given with its context. The antigen is undetermined. The data stem from a study of cytomegalovirus exposure and HLA in healthy donors. Across the whole study: Early released data had around 89 million unique TCRs, all coming from HLA-typed donors.

The study ran its PCR with 60 Vbeta and 13 Jbeta primers. The table came from immunoSEQ multiplex PCR; TCRdb's copy has only in-frame clones and leaves some out. Here the sample spans some 190,000 clones, under 80% being singletons. Study findings and constraints: A previous analysis found most TCR beta V segments productive roughly 87% or roughly 30% of the time. HLA alleles were associated with 18,000 or so TCR beta sequences in a later analysis at 0.05 false discovery rate.

Looked up from germline, CDR1 is SGHNT and CDR2 is YYREEE (reference sequence). The ends lost 2 bases at V and 8 bases at J; junction bases unmatched: 7. The CDR3 length is 15 residues. This rearrangement joins TRBV5-4 to TRBJ2-1, with TRBD1 identical over 10 bases. The material sequenced was PBMCs. The TCR sequence derives from a woman in her 30s in good health and CMV-seropositive. Here the CDR3 DNA reads TGTGCCAGCAGCTTCCCCGGGACAGGGGCGTATGAGCAGTTCTTC. Encoded protein: CASSFPGTGAYEQFF.